The clone carrying this T cell receptor beta chain was picked up many times. The V and J ends lost 1 base and 3 bases respectively, with 9 bases between them. The CDR3 runs to 15 residues. Regions amplified from RNA transcripts were the TCR beta CDR3 regions. The HTBI primer set served for first-round RT-PCR of the TCR CDR3. Each CDR3 protein is one row after TCRdb ran MiXCR on the multiplex PCR reads. Counted here are a few hundred thousand distinct CDR3 sequences, roughly 13% occurring once; the ten biggest clones make up around 5.4%. This record comes from a study of T cells in Graves' hyperthyroidism and ophthalmopathy. Each patient was aged 18 to 65 and had newly diagnosed hyperthyroidism of under 2 months' duration. Patients were excluded for uncontrolled infection, other autoimmune disease, pregnancy or lactation. The blood specimen was taken at initial hyperthyroidism diagnosis, before any ophthalmopathy symptoms.

The TCR sequence derives from a woman aged 25 to 39 with Graves' hyperthyroidism that later progressed to Graves' ophthalmopathy. J is TRBJ1-4 and V is TRBV12-3 or TRBV12-4; D might be TRBD1 (5 bases). Sequencing input: blood. DNA of the CDR3: TGTGCCAGCAGTTTAGGCAGGGCGGCTAATGAAAAACTGTTTTTT. Translating it yields CASSLGRAANEKLFF.